This T cell receptor beta chain is from a study of blood T cell repertoires in COVID-19. Trimming removed 4 bases at V and 4 bases at J, with 8 bases between. The CDR3 runs to 12 residues. Germline V gene lookup returns CDR1 SGHRS and CDR2 YFSETQ. This clone was seen at least ten times. Only in-frame clones appear in the TCRdb table, and some are missing; sequencing was by immunoSEQ multiplex PCR. The sample carries some 150,000 clones, roughly 78% recorded once. Sequenced sample: peripheral blood. V usage is TRBV5-1 and J usage is TRBJ1-2; no clear D gene. This receptor was taken from an elderly man with acute or convalescent COVID-19. In DNA form, the CDR3 reads TGCGCCAGCAGCGATACAGCCTATGGCTACACCTTC. This codes for CASSDTAYGYTF.